These 4 T cell receptor beta chains were all obtained from the same sample, sequenced in a study of somatic mutations in cytotoxic T cells in rheumatoid arthritis. Libraries were prepared by immunoSEQ multiplex PCR; TCRdb keeps only in-frame clonotypes and omits some of them. The sample contains a few thousand clones, nearly 90% of which appear only once. The material sequenced was CD8+ T cells sorted from blood. These receptors all come from a woman between 70 and 85 years old with rheumatoid arthritis.

The genes are TRBV11-2 and TRBJ1-3; 10 nucleotides match TRBD1. The CDR3 extends over 12 amino acids. Germline values: CDR1 SGHAT, CDR2 FQNNGV. With V trimmed by 6 bases and J by 8 bases, 1 base remained unmatched. CDR3 residues: CASRDRGDTIYF. The CDR3 DNA follows: TGTGCCAGCAGGGACAGGGGGGACACCATATATTTT. The full variable domain, its missing parts supplied by reference TRBV11-2 and TRBJ1-3, is EAGVAQSPRYKIIEKRQSVAFWCNPISGHATLYWYQQILGQGPKLLIQFQNNGVVDDSQLPKDRFSAERLKGVDSTLKIQPAKLEDSAVYLCASRDRGDTIYFGEGSWLTVV.

The J gene is TRBJ1-2, the V gene TRBV19; D gene ambiguous. Germline V gives CDR1 LNHDA, CDR2 SQIVND (reference sequence). Between the trimmed V and J ends, which lost 8 bases and 4 bases, there was a span of 14 bases. The CDR3 has 13 residues. This chain's CDR3 is CASSWEGAYGYTF. The DNA for the CDR3 is TGTGCCAGTTCCTGGGAGGGAGCCTATGGCTACACCTTC.

The chain recombines TRBV19 with TRBJ2-3; a possible D gene is TRBD1 (5 bases). Germline V gives CDR1 LNHDA, CDR2 SQIVND (reference sequence). The CDR3 covers 15 residues. V lost 0 bases and J lost 2, with 9 bases in between. The CDR3 nucleotides read TGTGCCAGTAGTATAGACGACAGAGACACAGATACGCAGTATTTT. Translation: CASSIDDRDTDTQYF.

This chain links TRBV4-2 with TRBJ2-1, with 11 bases lining up with TRBD1. Germline V CDR1 and CDR2: LGHNA, YNFKEQ. The length of the CDR3 is 16 residues. With 0 bases clipped from V and 4 bases from J, the junction kept 2 bases outside the gene matches. This CDR3 reads CASSQEGDRGYNEQFF. CDR3 nucleotide sequence: TGTGCCAGCAGCCAAGAAGGGGACAGGGGGTACAATGAGCAGTTCTTC.